These 9 T cell receptor beta chains came from one sample sequenced in a study of cytomegalovirus exposure and HLA in healthy donors. Use of 60 Vbeta and 13 Jbeta primers characterized the PCR. Assay: immunoSEQ multiplex PCR; the TCRdb copy retains only in-frame clones and omits some. In the table there are around 97,000 clones, 73% of which are singletons. Sequencing used PBMCs. All receptors derive from a man aged 40-49 years in good health and CMV-seronegative.

Only a few counts were recorded for this clone. The sample holds other DNA sequences that translate to the same CDR3. V usage is TRBV18 and J usage is TRBJ2-5; 7 bases are shared with TRBD1. Germline CDR1 KGHSH, CDR2 LQKENI. V gave up 3 bases and J gave up 2 bases; unmatched junction bases: 3. This CDR3 has 14 amino acids. Here the CDR3 DNA reads TGTGCCAGCTCACCGGACAGGATTCAAGAGACCCAGTACTTC. Protein sequence: CASSPDRIQETQYF.

The V gene is TRBV5-1, the J gene TRBJ1-1; TRBD1 might be the D (5 bases). Trimming took off 3 bases at V and 7 bases at J, with 19 bases between the two ends. The CDR3 has 15 amino acids. In germline, CDR1 is SGHRS, CDR2 YFSETQ. CDR3 amino acids: CASSWGEGGHDEAFF. The CDR3 coding sequence is TGCGCCAGCAGCTGGGGGGAGGGCGGACATGATGAAGCTTTCTTT.

The chain has TRBV4-3 and TRBJ2-7; 11 bases are a match to TRBD2. With 5 bases clipped from V and 0 bases from J, the junction kept 15 bases outside the gene matches. Germline CDR1 and CDR2: LGHNA and YSLEER. This CDR3 spans 19 amino acids. The CDR3 sequence: CASSTHRASGGIGSYEQYF. CDR3 coding DNA: TGCGCCAGCAGCACCCATCGGGCTAGCGGGGGGATCGGCTCCTACGAGCAGTACTTC.

The J gene is TRBJ2-5, the V gene TRBV4-3, with a weak D call TRBD1 (5 bases). Germline V gene data show CDR1 as LGHNA and CDR2 as YSLEER. V was shortened by 0 bases and J by 5 bases, with 10 bases between the two germline ends. The CDR3 is made up of 14 amino acids. CDR3 bases: TGCGCCAGCAGCCAAGATATAGGGGTGGAGACCCAGTACTTC. Translating it yields CASSQDIGVETQYF.

The genes are TRBV18 and TRBJ1-6; 7 bases align to TRBD1. Germline CDR1 reads KGHSH; CDR2 reads LQKENI. The CDR3 runs to 16 residues. With V trimmed by 4 bases and J by 8 bases, 11 bases remained unmatched. CDR3 residues: CASSLDRVLLYSPLHF. DNA for the CDR3: TGTGCCAGCTCACTAGACAGGGTGTTGTTGTATTCACCCCTCCACTTT.

By its share, this clone is medium-sized (0.01 to 0.1%). This chain uses TRBV4-2 with TRBJ2-2; 8 bases map to TRBD2. Germline-derived CDR1 and CDR2 are LGHNA and YNFKEQ. V shed 0 bases, J shed 3 bases, and the junction held 6 bases outside the gene matches. The CDR3 contains 17 residues. CDR3 amino acids: CASSQDKLAVHTGELFF. CDR3 sequence (DNA): TGTGCCAGCAGCCAAGATAAACTAGCGGTTCACACCGGGGAGCTGTTTTTT.

This chain links TRBV7-2 with TRBJ2-3; D perhaps matches TRBD1 (5 bases). V was pared by 3 bases and J by 0 bases, with 7 bases between. The V gene's germline CDR1 is SGHTA and CDR2 FQGNSA. The CDR3 is 14 residues long. In DNA, the CDR3 is TGTGCCAGCAGCTTCGACAGAAGCACAGATACGCAGTATTTT. Translation: CASSFDRSTDTQYF.

Only a few counts were recorded for this clone. The chain combines TRBV10-3 with TRBJ1-5; a possible D gene is TRBD1 (5 bases). Trimming left V 10 bases short and J 2 bases short, with 18 bases between. The CDR3 sequence is 15 residues long. The V gene's germline CDR1 is ENHRY and CDR2 SYGVKD. The CDR3 nucleotides are TGTGCCACCGCTGTAGCGGGGGATGGCAATCAGCCCCAGCATTTT. Protein product: CATAVAGDGNQPQHF.

The gene calls are TRBV28 and TRBJ2-7, with 7 positions matching TRBD1. The length of the CDR3 is 14 residues. V shed 6 bases and J 0 bases; nucleotides not matched to a gene: 5. Germline-derived CDR1 and CDR2 are MDHEN and SYDVKM. The CDR3 protein is CASRDRRSSYEQYF. In DNA form, the CDR3 reads TGTGCCAGCAGGGACAGGAGAAGCTCCTACGAGCAGTACTTC.